This T cell receptor (beta chain) was captured by sequencing in a study of blood T cell repertoires in COVID-19. V shed 3 bases and J shed 1 base, with 6 bases lying between them. This CDR3 has 12 residues. Germline-derived CDR1 and CDR2 are SQVTM and ANQGSEA. Participants came from about two dozen US areas, aged roughly 18 to 89 years. As handled by the study authors: Reference gene primer amplification gave estimated nucleated cell counts. Sequencing was performed with immunoSEQ multiplex PCR; in TCRdb, only in-frame clones are kept and a portion is missing. V, J and clone size derive from that table, while D and trimming were established from the DNA sequence. The sample has about 270,000 clones; around 86% are singletons.

Sequenced input: PBMCs or T cells enriched from blood (not recorded which). The TCR comes from a woman under 30 who had recovered from COVID-19. This chain links TRBV29-1 with TRBJ2-5; tentative D call: TRBD2 (5 bases). The CDR3 is CSVDRGQETQYF. Written as DNA, the CDR3 is TGCAGCGTTGATCGGGGCCAAGAGACCCAGTACTTC.